This T cell receptor beta chain emerged from a study of control samples from healthy donors and cancer patients (dated by TCRdb to about 2020). The CDR3 numbers 15 residues from cysteine through phenylalanine. The only DNA kept is the CDR3, 45 bases in frame from the first base. The junction shows trimming of 5 bases on V and 5 bases on J, and the gene matches do not reach 9 bases of it. CDR1 MNHNY and CDR2 SVGAGI are derived from the germline V gene (reference sequence). Receptors were amplified or captured by the immunoSEQ multiplex PCR assay. The source is immuneACCESS, and TCRdb retained only in-frame sequences with V and J called. Part of the clones is not carried over; for the studies checked, unresolved V genes explain less than half of this, and the remainder is unexplained. For this sample there are approximately 150,000 clones; 75% to 95% appear just once. Jointly, the top ten make up around 2% of the sample.

To note about this clone: Its recognized antigen is unknown. Base qualities are not at hand, and no much larger clone is one base apart.

The sequence came from a woman aged 35 to 49 in good health. This sequence uses TRBV6-6 and TRBJ2-7, and 10 bases in between align with TRBD1. Sequences were obtained from blood. The CDR3 has the sequence CASSATDRGWDEQYF. The DNA sequence is TGTGCCAGCAGTGCCACGGACAGGGGGTGGGACGAGCAGTACTTC.